These 5 T cell receptor beta chains came from one sample sequenced in a study of blood T cell repertoires in COVID-19. The table came from immunoSEQ multiplex PCR; TCRdb's copy has only in-frame clones and leaves some out. This sample yields 85,000 to 100,000 clones, of which 70% to 90% are seen a single time; less than 9% belongs to the top ten. The sequencing input was peripheral blood. Every receptor here comes from a man in his sixties with acute or convalescent COVID-19.

The chain links TRBV3-1 (or the pseudogene TRBV3-2) to TRBJ1-1; maybe TRBD1 (5 bases). The V end lost 4 bases, the J end lost 0 bases, and 9 bases lay between the germline ends. The CDR3 is 14 amino acids. Germline CDR1 reads LGHDT; CDR2 reads YNNKEL (reference sequence). This CDR3 reads CASSPRTLNTEAFF. CDR3 nucleotide sequence: TGTGCCAGCAGCCCCCGGACACTGAACACTGAAGCTTTCTTT.

The chain joins TRBV12-5 to TRBJ1-4, with TRBD1 matching over 8 bases. The germline V gene has CDR1 LGHNT and CDR2 FRNRAP. This CDR3 spans 15 amino acids. Unmatched junction bases numbered 6, after V lost 2 bases and J lost 7 bases. The DNA of the CDR3 is TGTGCTAGTGGTTTGTTCAGGACAGGGATTGAAAAACTGTTTTTT. The encoded protein is CASGLFRTGIEKLFF.

This clone has a single count. This CDR3 is CAWSVTGGMNTEAFF. For the CDR3, the DNA is TGTGCCTGGAGTGTAACAGGGGGCATGAACACTGAAGCTTTCTTT. The chain has TRBV30 and TRBJ1-1; 9 bases align to TRBD1. The germline V gene encodes CDR1 GTSNPN and CDR2 SVGIG (reference sequence). Trimming removed 0 bases from V and 0 bases from J; junction bases left unmatched: 2. This CDR3 is built from 15 residues.

The chain has TRBV7-2 and TRBJ2-5; 8 bases align to TRBD2. V lost 5 bases and J lost 5; bases outside the gene matches: 7. From germline, CDR1 is SGHTA and CDR2 FQGNSA. This CDR3 spans 14 amino acids. CDR3 sequence reads: CASSNRGGSETQYF. DNA for the CDR3: TGTGCCAGCAGCAACCGGGGGGGGTCTGAGACCCAGTACTTC.

The count of this clone is one. This chain connects TRBV12-3 or TRBV12-4 to TRBJ2-7, with D tentatively TRBD1 (6 bases). This CDR3 has 13 residues. V lost 6 bases and J lost 0, with 9 bases in between. The CDR3 nucleotides are TGTGCCAGCAGCAGGGACAACTCCTACGAGCAGTACTTC. Protein: CASSRDNSYEQYF.